A single sample gave rise to the 2 T cell receptor beta chains below, sequenced in a study of cytomegalovirus exposure and HLA in healthy donors (dated by TCRdb to 2015 to 2018). Library generation was performed with the immunoSEQ multiplex PCR assay. For the multiplex PCR, a mixture combining 60 forward primers for TCR Vbeta segments and 13 reverse primers for TCR Jbeta segments was used. Held by TCRdb, this immuneACCESS table contains in-frame sequences only and omits some clones. Under half of the omission traces to an unresolved V gene where checked; the cause of the rest is unknown. This sample holds 150,000 to 200,000 clones; roughly 80% were observed only once. In total, the top ten clones hold roughly 4.4% of the sample. The sequenced sample was PBMCs. The receptors here all came from a man in his thirties or forties in good health and CMV-seronegative.

The J gene is TRBJ1-1, the V gene TRBV6-1; maybe TRBD1 (5 bases). This CDR3 has 14 residues. Germline V gene lookup returns CDR1 MNHNS and CDR2 SASEGT. V dropped 2 bases and J dropped 4 bases, with 11 bases sitting between them. CDR3 loop: CASSETWRGTEAFF. The CDR3 region has the DNA TGTGCCAGCAGTGAAACGTGGAGGGGCACTGAAGCTTTCTTT.

The rearrangement joins TRBV25-1 to TRBJ2-5; TRBD2 might be the D (5 bases). The germline V and J ends were trimmed by 2 bases and 5 bases, with 24 bases remaining between them. This CDR3 spans 18 amino acids. Per germline, CDR1 MGHDK and CDR2 SYGVNS. CDR3 sequence reads: CASSEANGVGNLGETQYF. The CDR3 nucleotides are TGTGCCAGCAGTGAAGCGAACGGGGTCGGCAACCTCGGGGAGACCCAGTACTTC.